This T cell receptor beta chain emerged from a study of response to subunit inactivated influenza vaccine. This clonotype was observed a few times. From the RT-PCR reads, TCRdb called clonotypes with MiXCR, one entry per CDR3 protein. The repertoire holds fewer than 700,000 distinct CDR3 sequences, with over 10% as singletons. V lost 4 bases to trimming and J lost 9 bases; unmatched junction nucleotides: 9. The CDR3 contains 14 residues. The TCR was taken from a man aged 50-59 years who received an inactivated influenza vaccine. This chain joins TRBV12-3 or TRBV12-4 and TRBJ2-1; TRBD1 matches 7 bases. The sample was PBMCs from blood, taken about 40 days after vaccination. In nucleotides, the CDR3 is TGTGCCAGCAGTTCACCCCGACAGGGAAGTGAGCAGTTCTTC. Protein: CASSSPRQGSEQFF.